This T cell receptor beta chain appears in the sequencing data of a study of blood T cell repertoires in COVID-19. Study in general: Samples taken during acute and convalescent COVID-19 were collected in the United States, Italy and Spain. T cells, B-cell-depleted T cells, or PBMCs supplied cDNA or gDNA.

Profiling relied on immunoSEQ multiplex PCR, and the TCRdb table lists in-frame clones only, not all of them. The sample gives hundreds of thousands of clones, around 92% of which show up once; 3% is in the top ten. Germline V CDR1 and CDR2: SGHDN, FVKESK. Trimming stripped 3 bases from V and 3 bases from J, with 15 bases between. The CDR3 has 15 residues. Seattle enrolled patients during active infection and tracked them longitudinally. Sequences were obtained from peripheral blood. The chain links TRBV14 to TRBJ2-7; D is possibly TRBD2 (7 bases). The TCR comes from a woman aged 30 to 39 with COVID-19, enrolled during active disease. The CDR3 region is CASSHTGGQRYEQYF. The DNA of the CDR3 is TGTGCCAGCAGCCACACCGGGGGGCAGCGCTACGAGCAGTACTTC. The full variable domain, its missing parts supplied by reference TRBV14 and TRBJ2-7, is EAGVTQFPSHSVIEKGQTVTLRCDPISGHDNLYWYRRVMGKEIKFLLHFVKESKQDESGMPNNRFLAERTGGTYSTLKVQPAELEDSGVYFCASSHTGGQRYEQYFGPGTRLTVT.